These 9 T cell receptor beta chains share one sample of origin, sequenced in a study of blood T cell repertoires in COVID-19. Sequenced by immunoSEQ multiplex PCR; TCRdb stores in-frame clones only, minus some. The sample has 270,000 or so clones; about 87% are singletons. Source material: peripheral blood. These receptors all stem from a human donor in a cohort sampled during active COVID-19.

CDR3 bases: TGTGCCAGCAGTTTACCAGCGGCAGATACGCAGTATTTT. This encodes CASSLPAADTQYF. The genes are TRBV28 and TRBJ2-3; a possible D gene is TRBD2 (5 bases). Germline lookup yields CDR1 MDHEN and CDR2 SYDVKM. V was pared by 2 bases and J by 4 bases, with 7 bases between. The CDR3 contains 13 residues.

The chain is built from TRBV5-1 and TRBJ1-2; D possibly corresponds to TRBD1 (5 bases). This CDR3 spans 13 amino acids. Germline-derived CDR1 and CDR2 are SGHRS and YFSETQ. Trimming removed 4 bases from V and 4 bases from J, with 11 bases in between. The DNA of the CDR3 is TGCGCCAGCAGCCCGCAGGGATCCTATGGCTACACCTTC. The encoded protein is CASSPQGSYGYTF. Filled out from reference TRBV5-1 and TRBJ1-2, the complete variable domain reads KAGVTQTPRYLIKTRGQQVTLSCSPISGHRSVSWYQQTPGQGLQFLFEYFSETQRNKGNFPGRFSGRQFSNSRSEMNVSTLELGDSALYLCASSPQGSYGYTFGSGTRLTVV.

The chain combines TRBV5-4 with TRBJ1-4, with D possibly being TRBD1 (5 bases). V lost 0 bases, J lost 5 bases, and 11 bases lay in between. CDR1 SGHNT and CDR2 YYREEE come from the germline V gene (reference sequence). This CDR3 spans 15 amino acids. CDR3 in amino acids: CASSLGAGINEKLFF. DNA of the CDR3: TGTGCCAGCAGCTTGGGCGCAGGGATCAATGAAAAACTGTTTTTT.

This clone was picked up a small number of times. The chain is built from TRBV5-4 and TRBJ2-7; D ambiguous. Germline assignment: CDR1 SGHNT and CDR2 YYREEE (reference sequence). V was pared by 4 bases and J by 0 bases, with 5 bases between. The CDR3 has 12 residues. Here the CDR3 DNA reads TGTGCCAGCAGCGAGCGCTCCTACGAGCAGTACTTC. Translating it yields CASSERSYEQYF.

The rearrangement joins TRBV6-2 or TRBV6-3 to TRBJ2-3, with 8 bases that match TRBD2. The CDR3 is 15 amino acids. Trimming cost V 4 bases and J 4 bases; bases outside gene matches: 7. Germline CDR1 reads MNHEY; CDR2 reads SVGEGT. The CDR3: CASSSAGGVADTQYF. In DNA, the CDR3 is TGTGCCAGCAGTTCCGCGGGGGGAGTTGCAGATACGCAGTATTTT.

This clone was recorded a few times. This rearrangement joins TRBV23-1 to TRBJ2-7, with D possibly TRBD2 on 5 matching bases. TRBV23-1 is annotated as an ORF whose role is uncertain. Trimming removed 2 bases from V and 6 bases from J, with 20 bases in between. This CDR3 region has 16 residues. The CDR3 reads CASSQNGRVRSLEQYF. The CDR3 DNA reads TGCGCCAGCAGTCAAAACGGGCGGGTGAGATCCCTCGAGCAGTACTTC.

The V and J genes are TRBV20-1 and TRBJ1-2; no clear D. This CDR3 is 13 amino acids long. V lost 3 bases and J 8 bases, leaving 16 bases between the germline ends. In germline, CDR1 is DFQATT, CDR2 SNEGSKA (reference sequence). The CDR3 here is CSASSSSSGGYTF. The CDR3 DNA follows: TGCAGTGCTAGTAGTAGTTCATCGGGAGGCTACACCTTC.

The chain joins TRBV27 to TRBJ2-3; TRBD2 is a possible D gene (6 bases). V lost 3 bases and J lost 0, with 13 bases in between. Per germline, CDR1 MNHEY and CDR2 SMNVEV (reference sequence). The CDR3 has 16 amino acids. CDR3 protein: CASSFSRETSTDTQYF. CDR3 in DNA: TGTGCCAGCAGTTTTTCCCGGGAGACTAGCACAGATACGCAGTATTTT.

The count of this clone is one. The chain carries TRBV18 and TRBJ2-2; 9 nucleotides align to TRBD1. The V gene's germline CDR1 is KGHSH and CDR2 LQKENI. The CDR3 loop spans 16 amino acids. The J segment lost 4 bases and the V segment lost 0 bases, leaving 3 bases of the junction unmatched. CDR3 sequence (DNA): TGTGCCAGCTCACCACCGCTGGACAGGGGCACCGGGGAGCTGTTTTTT. Translated, it gives CASSPPLDRGTGELFF.